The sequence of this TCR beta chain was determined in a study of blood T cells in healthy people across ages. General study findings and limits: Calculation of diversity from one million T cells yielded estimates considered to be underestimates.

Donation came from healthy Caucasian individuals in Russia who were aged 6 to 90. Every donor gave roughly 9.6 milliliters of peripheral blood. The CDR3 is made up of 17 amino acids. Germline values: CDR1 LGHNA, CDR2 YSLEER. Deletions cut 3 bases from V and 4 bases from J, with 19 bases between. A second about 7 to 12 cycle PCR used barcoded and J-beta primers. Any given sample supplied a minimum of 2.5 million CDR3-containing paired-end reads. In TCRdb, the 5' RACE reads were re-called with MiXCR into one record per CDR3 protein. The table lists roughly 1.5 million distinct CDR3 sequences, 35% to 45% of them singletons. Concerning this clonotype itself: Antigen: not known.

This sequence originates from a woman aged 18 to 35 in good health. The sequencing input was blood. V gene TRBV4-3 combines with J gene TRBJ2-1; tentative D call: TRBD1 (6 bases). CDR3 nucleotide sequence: TGCGCCAGCAGCCAGGACAGTTCCTTAATCGGATACAATGAGCAGTTCTTC. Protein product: CASSQDSSLIGYNEQFF.